Listed here are 10 T cell receptor beta chains from one sample, sequenced in a study of tumor and adjacent non-tumor tissue in lung cancer. A modified ARM-PCR protocol with three rounds of nested PCR amplified TCRbeta. TCRdb re-derived calls from the multiplex PCR reads in MiXCR, one entry per CDR3 protein. The sample lists around 76,000 distinct CDR3 sequences; more than 65% were seen once. No cell sorting was done before RNA was extracted from the tissue. The normal lung tissue was taken more than 3 cm from the tumor edge. The sequenced material came from distant non-tumor lung tissue. Receptors were obtained from a man between 65 and 80 years old with non-small cell lung cancer.

A word on this clonotype: The junction differs from germline at one of its ends, possibly a read error. The chain uses TRBV28 and TRBJ2-7; D possibly uses TRBD1 or TRBD2 (6 bases each). The length of the CDR3 is 14 residues. The germline V gene encodes CDR1 MDHEN and CDR2 SYDVKM. The CDR3 protein is CANSPRTGAYEQYF. The DNA for the CDR3 is TGTGCCAACAGTCCCAGGACGGGGGCCTACGAGCAATACTTC.

A word on this clonotype: The CDR3 carries no conserved terminal phenylalanine or tryptophan, so it likely arises from a read error. Because the CDR3's place on the DNA is in doubt, the DNA is left out and the CDR3 is given as listed by TCRdb. V is TRBV4-3 and J is TRBJ2-1; the table gives TRBD2 as D, unverified against the DNA. CDR1 is LGHNA and CDR2 is YSLEER in the germline V gene. Including both end residues, the CDR3 is 13 amino acids long. Here the CDR3 reads CASSQVLRLELFY.

The J gene is TRBJ2-7, the V gene TRBV11-3; tentatively, D is TRBD1 or TRBD2 (6 bases each). CDR3 length: 15 residues. Germline loops: CDR1 SGHNT, CDR2 YENEEA. Trimming removed 5 bases from V and 6 bases from J, with 20 bases in between. CDR3 sequence: CASSQGTREISEQYF. As DNA, the CDR3 is TGTGCCAGCAGCCAGGGGACTCGTGAAATCTCCGAGCAGTACTTC.

About this clonotype itself: At one end the junction does not follow the germline gene, possibly because of a read error. J is TRBJ2-3 and V is TRBV20-1; the match to TRBD2 covers 9 bases. Germline assignment: CDR1 DFQATT and CDR2 SNEGSKA (reference sequence). The CDR3 has 14 residues. The CDR3 loop is CTASFSGGTDTQYF. The CDR3 DNA reads as TGCACTGCTAGTTTTAGCGGGGGAACAGATACGCAGTATTTT.

This sequence joins TRBV10-3 and TRBJ2-3; 10 bases are a match to TRBD2. Germline assignment: CDR1 ENHRY and CDR2 SYGVKD. This CDR3 spans 16 amino acids. J gave up 5 bases and V 6 bases, and 11 bases lay outside the gene matches. Here the CDR3 DNA reads TGTGCCATCAGCGATGGACTAGCGGAAATAATAGATACGCAGTATTTT. It is translated as CAISDGLAEIIDTQYF.

As to this clonotype: As the CDR3 is not closed by the conserved phenylalanine or tryptophan, this likely results from a read error. The rearrangement links TRBV11-2 to TRBJ2-5; TRBD2 matches 8 bases. Germline assignment: CDR1 SGHAT and CDR2 FQNNGV. The CDR3 totals 17 residues. V was clipped by 1 base and J by 2 bases; unmatched bases: 9. The CDR3 is CASSLALAGCIQETQYL. The CDR3 bases are TGTGCCAGCAGCTTAGCGTTAGCGGGGTGTATTCAAGAGACCCAGTACCTC.

Turning to this clonotype: Just one base apart from a much larger clone, this may be a read error. This chain joins TRBV19 and TRBJ2-2; unclear D gene. This CDR3 contains 15 residues. Germline V gene data show CDR1 as LNHDA and CDR2 as SQIVND (reference sequence). CDR3 DNA sequence: TGTGCCAGTTTCCATTGGGGTACGAACACCGAGGAGCTGTTTTTT. It encodes CASFHWGTNTEELFF.

Concerning this clonotype: This may be a read error: a much more frequent sequence differs by one nucleotide. This chain uses TRBV5-6 with TRBJ2-2; 7 bases line up with TRBD2. Germline V gene lookup returns CDR1 SGHDT and CDR2 YYEEEE. The CDR3 is 15 amino acids. For the CDR3, the DNA is TGTGTCAGCAGTCGTCTAGCGGCGAACACCGGGGAGCTGTTTTTT. The encoded protein is CVSSRLAANTGELFF.

Concerning this clonotype itself: This may be a read error: a much more frequent sequence differs by one nucleotide. The chain carries TRBV6-5 and TRBJ2-7; no reliable D call. Germline CDR1 is MNHEY and CDR2 is SVGAGI. This CDR3 comprises 13 residues. The DNA of the CDR3 is TGTGTCAGCAGTTACCCTCCCATCTACGAGCAGTACTTC. Translating gives CVSSYPPIYEQYF.

This clonotype turned up a few times. The chain joins TRBV20-1 to TRBJ2-1; 9 bases align to TRBD2. Germline V lookup: CDR1 DFQATT, CDR2 SNEGSKA (reference sequence). Unmatched junction bases numbered 5, after V lost 5 bases and J lost 0 bases. The CDR3 is made up of 15 amino acids. The CDR3, as DNA: TGCAGTGCTCCAAAGACTAGCGGCTCCTACAATGAGCAGTTCTTC. Translated: CSAPKTSGSYNEQFF.